Below, 5 T cell receptor beta chains from the same sample are listed, as sequenced in a study of sequential checkpoint blockade in melanoma. Sequencing was performed with immunoSEQ multiplex PCR; in TCRdb, only in-frame clones are kept and a portion is missing. The data show about 5,100 clones, about 80% seen once. This sample's treatment: randomized to nivolumab then ipilimumab (arm A) or the reverse (arm B). Sequencing was performed on CD8+ T cells sorted from blood (inferred from file names), taken from a patient given nivolumab and ipilimumab in sequence. Receptors were obtained from a human patient with melanoma. Some clones in this sample may be carry-over from other donors' samples.

The V gene is TRBV10-3, the J gene TRBJ2-1; D is undetermined. Between the trimmed V and J ends, which lost 4 bases and 5 bases, there was a span of 18 bases. Per germline, CDR1 ENHRY and CDR2 SYGVKD. CDR3 size: 16 residues. In DNA, the CDR3 is TGTGCCATCAGTGGTGCTGTCGGGTTCTTTCACAATGAGCAGTTCTTC. Protein: CAISGAVGFFHNEQFF.

This chain joins TRBV5-4 and TRBJ2-3; TRBD1 agrees at 10 bases. Germline assignment: CDR1 SGHNT and CDR2 YYREEE (reference sequence). CDR3 length: 16 amino acids. Unmatched junction bases numbered 8, after V lost 1 base and J lost 6 bases. The CDR3 protein is CASSLPGQGSMDTQYF. The CDR3 nucleotides are TGTGCCAGCAGCTTGCCGGGACAGGGGTCTATGGATACGCAGTATTTT. The full variable domain, with the rest looked up from reference TRBV5-4 and TRBJ2-3, is ETGVTQSPTHLIKTRGQQVTLRCSSQSGHNTVSWYQQALGQGPQFIFQYYREEENGRGNFPPRFSGLQFPNYSSELNVNALELDDSALYLCASSLPGQGSMDTQYFGPGTRLTVL.

This clone was counted a few times. The V call is TRBV7-2, the J call TRBJ2-7; D is possibly TRBD2 (6 bases). CDR1 and CDR2 (germline): SGHTA, FQGNSA. The CDR3 runs 15 residues. Deletions cut 5 bases from V and 2 bases from J, with 16 bases between. The DNA of the CDR3 is TGTGCCAGCAGCCAAGAAAGGGACTGGACCTACGAGCAGTACTTC. This gives the protein CASSQERDWTYEQYF.

The chain links TRBV9 to TRBJ2-3, with 8 bases fitting TRBD2. This CDR3 contains 15 residues. Trimming at V came to 3 bases and at J to 2 bases, leaving 5 bases not matched to a gene. Germline CDR1 SGDLS, CDR2 YYNGEE. CDR3 coding DNA: TGTGCCAGCAGCGCCGGGGGGGCCTACACAGATACGCAGTATTTT. This translates into CASSAGGAYTDTQYF.

Comment on this clone: The junction and the germline gene differ at one end; a read error may be behind it. This chain links TRBV10-3 with TRBJ1-2; D might be TRBD1 (6 bases). The V gene's germline CDR1 is ENHRY and CDR2 SYGVKD. The CDR3 is 10 amino acids. The CDR3, as DNA: TGTGCCATCGGGGCAGGGGCTGAAGCCTTC. Amino acid sequence: CAIGAGAEAF.